Listed below are T cell receptor beta chains from one sample, sequenced in a study of T cells after yellow fever vaccination. One entry per CDR3 protein results from TCRdb running MiXCR on the 5' RACE reads. The data show 85,000 to 100,000 distinct CDR3 sequences, 5.8% seen once. The input for sequencing was CD8+ T cells sorted from PBMCs, taken 10 days after the yellow fever booster vaccination. Receptors originate from a man aged 18 to 29 who received the YFV17D yellow fever vaccine. The CDR3 runs from the conserved cysteine through the conserved F or W. D genes are given only for firm matches. Size is stated for part of the rows, as once, few or many counts, or as a class when the clone is expanded.

abundance: .
j_gene: TRBJ2-3
d_gene: .
v_gene: TRBV20-1
CDR3aa: CSATAGISDTQYF
CDR3nt: TGCAGTGCTACCGCAGGGATCTCAGATACGCAGTATTTT

abundance: few
j_gene: TRBJ1-6
d_gene: .
v_gene: TRBV4-1
CDR3aa: CASSQDQPGAGYSPLHF
CDR3nt: TGCGCCAGCAGCCAAGATCAGCCAGGGGCCGGGTATTCACCCCTCCACTTT

abundance: many
j_gene: TRBJ2-3
d_gene: TRBD2
v_gene: TRBV5-6
CDR3aa: CASSRLAEFTDTQYF
CDR3nt: TGTGCCAGCAGCCGACTAGCGGAATTCACAGATACGCAGTATTTT

abundance: .
j_gene: TRBJ1-3
d_gene: TRBD1
v_gene: TRBV20-1
CDR3aa: CSAPARQGLSGNTIYF
CDR3nt: TGCAGTGCTCCGGCCCGACAGGGCCTCTCTGGAAACACCATATATTTT

abundance: many
j_gene: TRBJ2-3
d_gene: .
v_gene: TRBV6-6
CDR3aa: CASSSGVQADTQYF
CDR3nt: TGTGCCAGCAGCTCAGGGGTTCAGGCAGATACGCAGTATTTT

abundance: .
j_gene: TRBJ2-3
d_gene: TRBD1
v_gene: TRBV4-1
CDR3aa: CASSHGTGEWLYTQYF
CDR3nt: TGCGCCAGCAGCCATGGGACAGGGGAATGGCTATATACGCAGTATTTT

abundance: .
j_gene: TRBJ2-2
d_gene: TRBD2
v_gene: TRBV7-3
CDR3aa: CASSSSGANTGELFF
CDR3nt: TGTGCCAGCAGCTCCAGCGGGGCGAACACCGGGGAGCTGTTTTTT

abundance: many
j_gene: TRBJ2-2
d_gene: .
v_gene: TRBV11-2
CDR3aa: CASSRPGAGAGELFF
CDR3nt: TGTGCCAGCAGCCGCCCAGGGGCTGGGGCCGGGGAGCTGTTTTTT

abundance: .
j_gene: TRBJ1-1
d_gene: .
v_gene: TRBV5-6
CDR3aa: CASSFSQMNTEAFF
CDR3nt: TGTGCCAGCAGCTTCTCACAGATGAACACTGAAGCTTTCTTT

abundance: many
j_gene: TRBJ2-2
d_gene: .
v_gene: TRBV7-2
CDR3aa: CASNVSNTGELFF
CDR3nt: TGTGCCAGCAACGTTTCGAACACCGGGGAGCTGTTTTTT

abundance: many
j_gene: TRBJ2-1
d_gene: .
v_gene: TRBV5-1
CDR3aa: CASTWAPSSYNEQFF
CDR3nt: TGCGCCAGCACTTGGGCCCCCAGCTCCTACAATGAGCAGTTCTTC

abundance: many
j_gene: TRBJ2-3
d_gene: TRBD2
v_gene: TRBV12-3/TRBV12-4
CDR3aa: CASSLVSGGLSGTQYF
CDR3nt: TGTGCCAGCAGTTTGGTTAGCGGGGGGTTGTCCGGGACGCAGTATTTT

abundance: many
j_gene: TRBJ2-1
d_gene: TRBD1
v_gene: TRBV19
CDR3aa: CASAGGSEQFF
CDR3nt: TGTGCCAGTGCAGGGGGTAGTGAGCAGTTCTTC

abundance: many
j_gene: TRBJ2-1
d_gene: .
v_gene: TRBV14
CDR3aa: CASSRGPEGMSYNEQFF
CDR3nt: TGTGCCAGCAGCCGCGGGCCGGAGGGAATGTCCTACAATGAGCAGTTCTTC

abundance: .
j_gene: TRBJ2-4
d_gene: .
v_gene: TRBV7-9
CDR3aa: CASSSPPEGKNIQYF
CDR3nt: TGTGCCAGCAGCTCCCCCCCGGAGGGCAAAAACATTCAGTACTTC

abundance: few
j_gene: TRBJ2-7
d_gene: .
v_gene: TRBV7-9
CDR3aa: CASSPPGSYEQYF
CDR3nt: TGTGCCAGCAGCCCGCCGGGGTCCTACGAGCAGTACTTC

abundance: .
j_gene: TRBJ2-1
d_gene: .
v_gene: TRBV3-1
CDR3aa: CATTRGGNEQFF
CDR3nt: TGTGCCACCACGCGAGGGGGCAATGAGCAGTTCTTC

abundance: .
j_gene: TRBJ2-1
d_gene: TRBD1
v_gene: TRBV7-9
CDR3aa: CASSASGGQGARDEQFF
CDR3nt: TGTGCCAGCAGCGCTAGTGGGGGACAGGGGGCTAGGGATGAGCAGTTCTTC

abundance: .
j_gene: TRBJ2-7
d_gene: .
v_gene: TRBV5-5
CDR3aa: CASSFTERASSYEQYF
CDR3nt: TGTGCCAGCAGCTTCACCGAAAGGGCGAGCTCCTACGAGCAGTACTTC

abundance: few
j_gene: TRBJ2-5
d_gene: .
v_gene: TRBV12-3/TRBV12-4
CDR3aa: CASSFGKTQYF
CDR3nt: TGTGCCAGCAGCTTCGGGAAGACCCAGTACTTC

abundance: few
j_gene: TRBJ2-3
d_gene: .
v_gene: TRBV5-6
CDR3aa: CASRWISDLDTQYF
CDR3nt: TGTGCCAGCAGATGGATTAGTGACTTGGATACGCAGTATTTT

abundance: many
j_gene: TRBJ2-3
d_gene: .
v_gene: TRBV11-1
CDR3aa: CASSLWGAVNTDTQYF
CDR3nt: TGTGCCAGCAGCTTATGGGGCGCCGTAAACACAGATACGCAGTATTTT

abundance: few
j_gene: TRBJ2-3
d_gene: .
v_gene: TRBV4-3
CDR3aa: CASSQTQAHRTDTQYF
CDR3nt: TGCGCCAGCAGCCAGACACAAGCGCACCGCACAGATACGCAGTATTTT

abundance: .
j_gene: TRBJ1-5
d_gene: TRBD1
v_gene: TRBV7-6
CDR3aa: CASSSTGGAVQPQHF
CDR3nt: TGTGCCAGCAGCAGCACAGGGGGCGCGGTCCAGCCCCAGCATTTT

abundance: .
j_gene: TRBJ2-5
d_gene: TRBD2
v_gene: TRBV10-3
CDR3aa: CAISTSGVQETQYF
CDR3nt: TGTGCCATCAGTACTAGCGGGGTGCAAGAGACCCAGTACTTC

abundance: .
j_gene: TRBJ2-1
d_gene: .
v_gene: TRBV3-2
CDR3aa: CASSQDRTSGGDEQFF
CDR3nt: TGTGCCAGCAGCCAAGATAGAACTAGCGGGGGGGATGAGCAGTTCTTC

abundance: few
j_gene: TRBJ1-1
d_gene: .
v_gene: TRBV6-5
CDR3aa: CASSWDPGAPGTEAFF
CDR3nt: TGTGCCAGCAGTTGGGACCCGGGGGCGCCGGGCACTGAAGCTTTCTTT

abundance: few
j_gene: TRBJ1-5
d_gene: .
v_gene: TRBV12-3/TRBV12-4
CDR3aa: CASSFGVVQSNQPQHF
CDR3nt: TGTGCCAGCAGTTTTGGTGTCGTACAGAGCAATCAGCCCCAGCATTTT